The T cell receptor beta chain under discussion was sequenced for a study of vaccination effects on CD4 cells after COVID-19. CD4+ T cells specific for antigen were expanded with viral peptide pools by the ViraFEST assay before sequencing. Subsequent to 10 days of culture, CD4+ T cells were isolated. No vaccinee had earlier SARS-CoV-2 infection, and nucleocapsid antibodies were negative. Wells each received around 2 million PBMC, cultured with around 10 IU/ml IL-2 and around 9.8 ug/ml peptides. Study outcomes and limitations: Late post-vaccination samples showed marked contraction of infection- and vaccine-induced clones.

This clone was seen a single time. Its antigen is unidentified. Sequencing was performed with immunoSEQ multiplex PCR; in TCRdb, only in-frame clones are kept and a portion is missing. Counted here are 65,000 to 90,000 clones, roughly 74% occurring once; the ten biggest clones make up 2.5% to 3%. This CDR3 has 15 amino acids. Germline V gene sequence: CDR1 MGHDK, CDR2 SYGVNS. The trim removed 7 bases at V and 1 base at J, leaving 8 bases unmatched. The TCR sequence derives from a human donor who received a COVID-19 vaccine. The chain has TRBV25-1 and TRBJ1-2; 8 bases agree with TRBD1. The material sequenced was CD4+ T cells from PBMCs cultured with HCoV-NL63 spike peptides, taken before COVID-19 vaccination. For the CDR3, the DNA is TGTGCCAGCAACCCAGACAGGGGTAATAACTATGGCTACACCTTC. Protein product: CASNPDRGNNYGYTF.